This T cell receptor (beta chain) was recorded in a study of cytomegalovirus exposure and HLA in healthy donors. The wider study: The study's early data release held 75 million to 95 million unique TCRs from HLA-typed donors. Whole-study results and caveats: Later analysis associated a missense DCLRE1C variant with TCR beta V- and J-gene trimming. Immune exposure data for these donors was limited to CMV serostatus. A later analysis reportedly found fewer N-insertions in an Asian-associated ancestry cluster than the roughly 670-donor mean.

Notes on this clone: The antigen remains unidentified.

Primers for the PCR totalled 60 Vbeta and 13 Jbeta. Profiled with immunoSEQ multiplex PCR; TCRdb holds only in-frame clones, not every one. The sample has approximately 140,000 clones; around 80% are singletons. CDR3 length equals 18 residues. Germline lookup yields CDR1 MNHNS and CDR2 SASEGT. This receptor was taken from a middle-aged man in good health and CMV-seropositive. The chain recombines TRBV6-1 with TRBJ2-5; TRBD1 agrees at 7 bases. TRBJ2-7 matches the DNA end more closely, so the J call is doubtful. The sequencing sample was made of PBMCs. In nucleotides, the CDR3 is TGTGCCAGCAGTGTGGTGGACAGGAGACGCACCCGGGCGTCCGAGCAGTACTTC. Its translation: CASSVVDRRRTRASEQYF.